These 11 T cell receptor beta chains were all obtained from the same sample, sequenced in a study of T cells after yellow fever vaccination. TCRdb itself ran the 5' RACE reads through MiXCR, one entry per CDR3 protein. The profile shows about 240,000 distinct CDR3 sequences, about 7% of them singletons. Source: CD4+ T cells sorted from PBMCs, taken 15 days after the yellow fever booster vaccination. The receptors here all came from a man younger than 40 who received the YFV17D yellow fever vaccine.

The sample holds many counts of this clonotype. The chain carries TRBV18 and TRBJ2-7; D is ambiguous. In germline, CDR1 is KGHSH, CDR2 LQKENI. The CDR3 has 16 amino acids. The V gene lost 0 bases and the J gene lost 3 bases, with 15 bases spanning the gap. CDR3 DNA: TGTGCCAGCTCACCACCTAATAGGTTCGGCTTCTACGAGCAGTACTTC. It encodes CASSPPNRFGFYEQYF.

This sequence joins TRBV3-1 and TRBJ1-6; no reliable D call. Per germline, CDR1 LGHDT and CDR2 YNNKEL (reference sequence). The CDR3 spans 12 residues. The V end lost 8 bases, the J end lost 10 bases, and 12 bases lay between the germline ends. Written as DNA, the CDR3 is TGTGCCAGCGGCCCATCCACATCACCCCTCCACTTT. Translated, it gives CASGPSTSPLHF.

This clonotype appeared many times. The chain couples TRBV18 to TRBJ2-1, with D hard to call. The V end was cut by 2 bases, the J end by 1 base, with 9 bases between. The CDR3 runs to 15 residues. Germline loops: CDR1 KGHSH, CDR2 LQKENI. CDR3 loop: CASSPEAGSYNEQFF. The CDR3 DNA is TGTGCCAGCTCACCAGAAGCAGGTTCCTACAATGAGCAGTTCTTC.

The gene calls are TRBV5-1 and TRBJ1-4; no definite D call. The ends were cut back, 4 bases at V and 1 base at J, with 11 bases in the middle. The germline gives CDR1 SGHRS, CDR2 YFSETQ. The CDR3 is made up of 15 amino acids. CDR3: CASSLAGRTNEKLFF. The CDR3 DNA is TGCGCCAGCAGCCTGGCGGGGAGAACTAATGAAAAACTGTTTTTT.

V is TRBV20-1 and J is TRBJ2-3; D is undetermined. The germline gives CDR1 DFQATT, CDR2 SNEGSKA (reference sequence). CDR3 length equals 15 residues. V lost 0 bases and J lost 1, with 11 bases in between. For the CDR3, the DNA is TGCAGTGCTAGAGATTCGAGACATCGCACAGATACGCAGTATTTT. Residues: CSARDSRHRTDTQYF.

This clonotype was recorded many times. V usage is TRBV10-2 and J usage is TRBJ2-3, with 13 bases fitting TRBD2. Per the germline V gene, CDR1 is WSHSY and CDR2 is SAAADI. V gave up 11 bases and J gave up 5 bases; unmatched junction bases: 7. There are 14 residues in the CDR3. In DNA form, the CDR3 reads TGCGCCGCCACTAGCGGGAGGGCCGGAGATACGCAGTATTTT. Residues: CAATSGRAGDTQYF.

This clonotype has just a few counts. The gene calls are TRBV5-1 and TRBJ2-2, with D tentatively TRBD1 (6 bases). V was shortened by 0 bases and J by 3 bases, with 9 bases between the two germline ends. Germline CDR1 is SGHRS and CDR2 is YFSETQ. This CDR3 has 15 residues. CDR3 region: CASSLDRADTGELFF. DNA for the CDR3: TGCGCCAGCAGCTTGGACAGGGCCGACACCGGGGAGCTGTTTTTT.

This clonotype appeared a few times. The genes are TRBV12-5 and TRBJ1-5; D is unresolved. Trimming removed 2 bases from V and 5 bases from J, with 10 bases in between. The germline V gene encodes CDR1 LGHNT and CDR2 FRNRAP. There are 14 residues in the CDR3. CDR3 DNA sequence: TGTGCTAGTGGTTTGACCCCAGAGTATCAGCCCCAGCATTTT. It translates to CASGLTPEYQPQHF.

This clonotype was seen at least ten times. The chain joins TRBV20-1 to TRBJ2-3, with D possibly matching TRBD2 (5 bases). Germline V gives CDR1 DFQATT, CDR2 SNEGSKA (reference sequence). The V gene lost 4 bases and the J gene lost 2 bases, with 16 bases spanning the gap. The CDR3 has 15 residues. This CDR3 reads CSATPTGYLTDTQYF. DNA for the CDR3: TGCAGTGCTACTCCCACGGGGTATCTCACAGATACGCAGTATTTT.

Concerning this clonotype: Its ends do not fully match the called genes, so a read error is possible. The chain is built from TRBV14 and TRBJ2-1; TRBD2 is a possible D gene (6 bases). The CDR3 length is 12 residues. Germline V gene sequence: CDR1 SGHDN, CDR2 FVKESK. The CDR3, as DNA: TGTGCCAGCAGCCAAGGAGCGACTAGGCCTACCTTC. Its protein product is CASSQGATRPTF.

As to this clonotype: Sequence at one end of the junction differs from germline and may be a read error. The chain has TRBV20-1 and TRBJ2-2; 15 bases map to TRBD2. The CDR3 covers 17 residues. Germline values: CDR1 DFQATT, CDR2 SNEGSKA (reference sequence). The CDR3 nucleotides are TGCTGTGCTAGAGGACTAGCGGGAGGGTTCGGCACCGGGGAGCTGTTTTTT. Its protein is CCARGLAGGFGTGELFF.